This paragraph reports one T cell receptor (beta chain). Its target is not known. A much larger clone differs from this one at a single base, so this may be a read error. The germline V and J ends were trimmed by 5 bases and 1 base, with 9 bases remaining between them. Germline CDR1 DFQATT, CDR2 SNEGSKA (reference sequence). This CDR3 has 13 residues. The sample belongs to a study of T cells after yellow fever vaccination. On the study more broadly: Where fractions had low cell numbers, libraries were prepared from them with the SMART-Seq v4 Ultra Low Input RNA kit.

TCRdb reprocessed the 5' RACE reads via MiXCR and lists one record per CDR3 protein. This table holds over 300,000 distinct CDR3 sequences, 4.1% found once. Whole-study results and caveats: Any FACS-sorted repertoire could hold abundant clonotypes that contaminate it from the bulk population. After the booster, roughly 96% of CD4 and roughly nine tenths of CD8 primary-response clones were re-detected. Across the CD4 and CD8 compartments, a small share of clonotypes was present in both.

Sequencing was performed on PBMCs, taken 5 days after the yellow fever booster vaccination. This TCR was sampled from a man between 18 and 35 years old who received the YFV17D yellow fever vaccine. J is TRBJ2-4 and V is TRBV20-1; D unclear. For the CDR3, the DNA is TGCAGTGCTCATTCCCTGGCCAAAAACATTCAGTACTTC. Translating it yields CSAHSLAKNIQYF.